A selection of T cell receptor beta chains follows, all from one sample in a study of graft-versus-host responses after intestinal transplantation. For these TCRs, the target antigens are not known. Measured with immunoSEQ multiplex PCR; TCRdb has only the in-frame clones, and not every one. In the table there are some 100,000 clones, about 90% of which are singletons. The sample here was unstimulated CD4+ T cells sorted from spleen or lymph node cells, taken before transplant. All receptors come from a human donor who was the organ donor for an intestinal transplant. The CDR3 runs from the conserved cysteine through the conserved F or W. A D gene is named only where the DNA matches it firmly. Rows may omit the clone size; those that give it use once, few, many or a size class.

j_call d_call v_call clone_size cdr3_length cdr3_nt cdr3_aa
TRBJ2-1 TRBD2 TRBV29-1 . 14 TGCAGCGTTGTTCTCGGGGGGGCGATAAATGAGCAGTTCTTC CSVVLGGAINEQFF
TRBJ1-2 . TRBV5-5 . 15 TGTGCCAGCAGCTTGGACCCGGGTTCGAACTATGGCTACACCTTC CASSLDPGSNYGYTF
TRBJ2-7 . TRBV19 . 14 TGTGCCAGTAGTGGCCAAGGGGGTACCTACGAGCAGTACTTC CASSGQGGTYEQYF
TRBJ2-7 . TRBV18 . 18 TGTGCCAGCTCACCTCTAGGTTGGGGCCAGGCCAGAAATTTCAAGCAGTACTTC CASSPLGWGQARNFKQYF
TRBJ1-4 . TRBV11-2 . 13 TGTGCCAGCAGGCCAATCTCGTCTGAAAAACTGTTTTTT CASRPISSEKLFF
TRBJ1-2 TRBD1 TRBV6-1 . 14 TGTGCCAGCAGGAGAACAGGGGATGGTTACATCTACACCTTC CASRRTGDGYIYTF
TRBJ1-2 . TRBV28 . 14 TGTGCCAGCAGTTTTAGCGGGGAGAACTATGGCTACACCTTC CASSFSGENYGYTF
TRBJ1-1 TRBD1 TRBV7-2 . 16 TGTGCCAGCAGCCCGGTTATCCGGACAGGGGGTACTGAAGCTTTCTTT CASSPVIRTGGTEAFF
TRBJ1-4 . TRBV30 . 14 TGTGCCTGGAGTGCCGGAGTCGGGAGGGAAAAACTGTTTTTT CAWSAGVGREKLFF
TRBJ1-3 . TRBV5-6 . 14 TGTGCCAGCAGCTTACTGAACTCTGGAAACACCATATATTTT CASSLLNSGNTIYF
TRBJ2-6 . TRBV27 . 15 TGTGCCAGCAGTGACGCCAAATCTGGGGCCAACGTCCTGACTTTC CASSDAKSGANVLTF
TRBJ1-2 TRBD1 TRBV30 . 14 TGTGCCTGGAGGCCAGACAGGGGAAACTATGGCTACACCTTC CAWRPDRGNYGYTF
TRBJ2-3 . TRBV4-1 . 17 TGCGCCAGCAGCCAAGAGGTAGGAAGGCAGCAGACAGATACGCAGTATTTT CASSQEVGRQQTDTQYF
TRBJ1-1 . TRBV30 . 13 TGTGCCTGGAGCGACAGGTTTAAGTCTGAAGCTTTCTTT CAWSDRFKSEAFF
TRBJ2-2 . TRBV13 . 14 TGTGCCAGCAGAATACGGGGGAACACCGGGGAGCTGTTTTTT CASRIRGNTGELFF
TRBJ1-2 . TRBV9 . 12 TGTGCCAGCAGCACGAGATGGGGTGGCTACACCTTC CASSTRWGGYTF
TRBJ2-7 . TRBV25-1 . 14 TGTGCCAGCAGTGGAGGGGTATTGACCTACGAGCAGTACTTC CASSGGVLTYEQYF
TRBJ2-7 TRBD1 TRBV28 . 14 TGTGCCAGCGTGGAGGGACAGGGGCTTTACGAGCAGTACTTC CASVEGQGLYEQYF
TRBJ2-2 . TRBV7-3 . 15 TGTGCCAGCAGCTTAAGTGGGGGCTACACCGGGGAGCTGTTTTTT CASSLSGGYTGELFF
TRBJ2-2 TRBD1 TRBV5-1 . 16 TGCGCCAGCAGCTCCAACGGACAGGGAAACACCGGGGAGCTGTTTTTT CASSSNGQGNTGELFF
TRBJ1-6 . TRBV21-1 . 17 TGTGCCAGCAGCACCCCCCATTGGACAGATACTAATTCACCCCTCCACTTT CASSTPHWTDTNSPLHF
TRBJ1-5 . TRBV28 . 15 TGTGCCAGCAGCCCTGAGAGGGGATCCAATCAGCCCCAGCATTTT CASSPERGSNQPQHF
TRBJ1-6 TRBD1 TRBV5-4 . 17 TGTGCCAGCAGGAATAACCGGGACAGGGGATTGGGTTCACCCCTCCACTTT CASRNNRDRGLGSPLHF
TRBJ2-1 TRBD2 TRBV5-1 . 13 TGCGCCAGCAGCTTTGGCCGGGGGGATGAGCAGTTCTTC CASSFGRGDEQFF
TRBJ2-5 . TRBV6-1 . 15 TGTGCCAGCAGTGAATCCCCAGGCCTCCAAGAGACCCAGTACTTC CASSESPGLQETQYF
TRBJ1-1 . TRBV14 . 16 TGTGCCAGCAGCCACCGGGGCGGGGTAAGGTCCACTGAAGCTTTCTTT CASSHRGGVRSTEAFF
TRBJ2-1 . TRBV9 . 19 TGTGCCAGCAGCGTAGAGGCGCGAAGCGGGCAGGCTCACTACAATGAGCAGTTCTTC CASSVEARSGQAHYNEQFF
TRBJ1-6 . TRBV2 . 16 TGTGCCAGCACCCAGACACAGGGAACCCTAAATTCACCCCTCCACTTT CASTQTQGTLNSPLHF
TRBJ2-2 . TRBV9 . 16 TGTGCCAGCAGCGTAACCTCCCGGAGCCCCACCGGGGAGCTGTTTTTT CASSVTSRSPTGELFF
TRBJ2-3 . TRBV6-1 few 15 TGTGCCAGCAGTGAATGGTTTAGAGCCACAGATACGCAGTATTTT CASSEWFRATDTQYF
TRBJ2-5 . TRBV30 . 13 TGTGCCTGGAGTGTCGTGCAGGGAGAGACCCAGTACTTC CAWSVVQGETQYF